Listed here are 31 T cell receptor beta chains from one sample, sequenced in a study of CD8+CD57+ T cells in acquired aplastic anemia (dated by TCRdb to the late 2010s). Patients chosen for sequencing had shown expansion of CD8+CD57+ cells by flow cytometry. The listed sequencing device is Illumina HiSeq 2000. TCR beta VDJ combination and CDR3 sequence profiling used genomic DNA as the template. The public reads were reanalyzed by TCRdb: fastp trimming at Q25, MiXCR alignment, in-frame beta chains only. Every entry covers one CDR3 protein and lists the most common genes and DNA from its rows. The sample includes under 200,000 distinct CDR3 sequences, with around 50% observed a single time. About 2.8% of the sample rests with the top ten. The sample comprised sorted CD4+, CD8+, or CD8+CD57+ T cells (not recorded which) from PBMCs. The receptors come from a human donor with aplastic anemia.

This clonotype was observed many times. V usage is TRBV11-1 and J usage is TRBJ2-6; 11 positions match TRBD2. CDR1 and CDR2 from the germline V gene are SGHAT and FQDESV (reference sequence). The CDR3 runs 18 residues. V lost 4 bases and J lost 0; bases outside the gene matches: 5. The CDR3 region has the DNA TGTGCCAGCAGCTCCGTAGCGGGAGGGCCCTCTGGGGCCAACGTCCTGACTTTC. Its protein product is CASSSVAGGPSGANVLTF.

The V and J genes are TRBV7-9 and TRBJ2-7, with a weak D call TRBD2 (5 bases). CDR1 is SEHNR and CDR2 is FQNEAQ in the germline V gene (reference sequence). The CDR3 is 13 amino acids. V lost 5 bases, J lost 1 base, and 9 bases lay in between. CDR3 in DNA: TGTGCCAGCAGCGAGCGGCTTTCCTACGAGCAGTACTTC. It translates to CASSERLSYEQYF.

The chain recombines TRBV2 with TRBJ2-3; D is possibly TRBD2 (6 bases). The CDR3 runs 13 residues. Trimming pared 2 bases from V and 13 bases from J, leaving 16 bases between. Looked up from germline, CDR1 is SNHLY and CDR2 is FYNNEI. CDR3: CASSERGAGREYF. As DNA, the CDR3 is TGTGCCAGCAGTGAACGTGGGGCGGGACGGGAGTATTTT.

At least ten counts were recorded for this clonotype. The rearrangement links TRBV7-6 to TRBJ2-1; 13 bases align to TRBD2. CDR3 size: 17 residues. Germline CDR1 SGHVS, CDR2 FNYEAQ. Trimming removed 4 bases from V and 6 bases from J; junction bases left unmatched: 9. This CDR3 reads CASSSWTSGGRGNEQFF. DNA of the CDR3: TGTGCCAGCAGCTCATGGACTAGCGGGGGCCGGGGCAATGAGCAGTTCTTC.

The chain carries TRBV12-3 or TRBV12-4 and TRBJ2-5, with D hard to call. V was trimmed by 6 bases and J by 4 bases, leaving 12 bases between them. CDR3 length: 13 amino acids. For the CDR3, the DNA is TGTGCCAGCAGAGACCTCCGTCGAGAGACCCAGTACTTC. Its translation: CASRDLRRETQYF.

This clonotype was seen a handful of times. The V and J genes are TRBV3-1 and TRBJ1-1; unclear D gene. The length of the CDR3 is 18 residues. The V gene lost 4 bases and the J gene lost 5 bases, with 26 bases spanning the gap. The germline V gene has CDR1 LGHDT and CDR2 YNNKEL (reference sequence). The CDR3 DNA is TGTGCCAGCAGCCTTGGCCGGGCAGGCTCCATACTTGGGACTGAAGCTTTCTTT. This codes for CASSLGRAGSILGTEAFF.

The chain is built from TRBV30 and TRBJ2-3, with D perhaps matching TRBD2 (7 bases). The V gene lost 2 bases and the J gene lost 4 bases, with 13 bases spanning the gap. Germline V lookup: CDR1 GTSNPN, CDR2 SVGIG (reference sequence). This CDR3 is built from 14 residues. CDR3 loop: CAWSTGGGADTQYF. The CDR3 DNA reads TGTGCCTGGAGTACGGGGGGCGGGGCAGATACGCAGTATTTT.

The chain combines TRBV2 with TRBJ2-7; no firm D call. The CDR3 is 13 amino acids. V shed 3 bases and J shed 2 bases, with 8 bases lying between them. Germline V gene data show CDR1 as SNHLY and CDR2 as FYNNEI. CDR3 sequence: CASSDAETYEQYF. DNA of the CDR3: TGTGCCAGCAGTGATGCGGAAACCTACGAGCAGTACTTC.

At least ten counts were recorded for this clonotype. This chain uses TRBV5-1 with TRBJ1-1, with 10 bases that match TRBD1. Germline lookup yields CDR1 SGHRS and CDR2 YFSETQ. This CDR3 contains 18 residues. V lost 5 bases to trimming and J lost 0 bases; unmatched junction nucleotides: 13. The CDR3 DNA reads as TGCGCCAGCAGTATATTCTCACCGGGACAGGGGATGAACACTGAAGCTTTCTTT. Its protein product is CASSIFSPGQGMNTEAFF. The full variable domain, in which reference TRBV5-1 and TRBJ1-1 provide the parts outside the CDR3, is KAGVTQTPRYLIKTRGQQVTLSCSPISGHRSVSWYQQTPGQGLQFLFEYFSETQRNKGNFPGRFSGRQFSNSRSEMNVSTLELGDSALYLCASSIFSPGQGMNTEAFFGQGTRLTVV.

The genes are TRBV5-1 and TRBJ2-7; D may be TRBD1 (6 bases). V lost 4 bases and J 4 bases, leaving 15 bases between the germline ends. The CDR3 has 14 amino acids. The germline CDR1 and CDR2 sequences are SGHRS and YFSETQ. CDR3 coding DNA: TGCGCCAGCAGCCGAGGTTCAGGGGCGTACGAGCAGTACTTC. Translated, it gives CASSRGSGAYEQYF. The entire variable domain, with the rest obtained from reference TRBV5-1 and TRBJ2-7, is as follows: KAGVTQTPRYLIKTRGQQVTLSCSPISGHRSVSWYQQTPGQGLQFLFEYFSETQRNKGNFPGRFSGRQFSNSRSEMNVSTLELGDSALYLCASSRGSGAYEQYFGPGTRLTVT.

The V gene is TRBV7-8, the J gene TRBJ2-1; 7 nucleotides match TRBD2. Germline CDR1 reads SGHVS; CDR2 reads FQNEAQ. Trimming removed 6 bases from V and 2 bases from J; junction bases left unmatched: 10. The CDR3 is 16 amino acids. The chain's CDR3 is CASSARLAETYNEQFF. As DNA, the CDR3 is TGTGCCAGCAGTGCGCGGCTAGCGGAAACCTACAATGAGCAGTTCTTC.

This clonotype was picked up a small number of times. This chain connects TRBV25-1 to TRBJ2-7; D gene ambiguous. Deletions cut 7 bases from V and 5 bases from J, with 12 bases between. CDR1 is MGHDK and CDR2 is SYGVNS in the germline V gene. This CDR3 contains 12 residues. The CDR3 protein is CASTEGNHEQYF. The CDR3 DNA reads TGTGCCAGCACGGAAGGAAACCACGAGCAGTACTTC.

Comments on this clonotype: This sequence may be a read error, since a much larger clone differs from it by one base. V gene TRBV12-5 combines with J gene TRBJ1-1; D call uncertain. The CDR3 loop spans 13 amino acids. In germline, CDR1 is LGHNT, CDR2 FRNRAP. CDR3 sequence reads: CASGLGKNAEAFF. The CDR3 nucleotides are TGTGCTAGTGGTCTGGGGAAGAACGCTGAAGCTTTCTTT.

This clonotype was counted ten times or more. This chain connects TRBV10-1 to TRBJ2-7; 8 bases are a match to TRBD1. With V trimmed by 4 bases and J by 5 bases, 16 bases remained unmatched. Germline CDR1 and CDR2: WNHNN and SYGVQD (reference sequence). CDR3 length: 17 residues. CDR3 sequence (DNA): TGCGCCAGCAGTGGGACCAACCGGGACAGGCCTTCTGACGAGCAGTACTTC. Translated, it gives CASSGTNRDRPSDEQYF.

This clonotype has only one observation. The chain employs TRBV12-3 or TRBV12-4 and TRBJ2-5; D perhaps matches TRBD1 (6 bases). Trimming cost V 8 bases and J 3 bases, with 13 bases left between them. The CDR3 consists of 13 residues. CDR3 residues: CASSWTVEETQYF. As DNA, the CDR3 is TGTGCCAGCTCTTGGACAGTAGAAGAGACCCAGTACTTC.

CDR3 amino acids: CASSPTIGGQPQHF. The CDR3 coding sequence is TGTGCCAGCAGCCCGACTATCGGGGGTCAGCCCCAGCATTTT. V and J are TRBV5-8 and TRBJ1-5; D perhaps matches TRBD1 (5 bases). Germline CDR1 is SGHTS and CDR2 is YDEGEE. V was shortened by 4 bases and J by 6 bases, with 14 bases between the two germline ends. CDR3 size: 14 residues.

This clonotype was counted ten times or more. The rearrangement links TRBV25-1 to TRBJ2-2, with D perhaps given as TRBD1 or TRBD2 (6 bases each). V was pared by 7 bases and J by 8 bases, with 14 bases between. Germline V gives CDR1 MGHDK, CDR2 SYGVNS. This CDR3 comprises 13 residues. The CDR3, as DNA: TGTGCCAGCACGGTGAAAGGGGGGGGGGAGCTGTTTTTT. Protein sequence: CASTVKGGGELFF.

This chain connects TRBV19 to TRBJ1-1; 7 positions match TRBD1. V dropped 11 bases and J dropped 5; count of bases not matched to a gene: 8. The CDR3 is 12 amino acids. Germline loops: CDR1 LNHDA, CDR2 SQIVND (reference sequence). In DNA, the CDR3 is TGTGCCTCAACTCAGGGGGAAACTGAAGCTTTCTTT. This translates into CASTQGETEAFF.

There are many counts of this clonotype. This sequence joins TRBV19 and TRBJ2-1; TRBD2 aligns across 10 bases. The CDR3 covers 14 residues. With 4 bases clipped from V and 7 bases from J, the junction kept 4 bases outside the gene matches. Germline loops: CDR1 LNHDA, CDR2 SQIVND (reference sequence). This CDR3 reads CASSRTSGGNEQFF. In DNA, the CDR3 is TGTGCCAGTAGTAGGACTAGCGGCGGGAATGAGCAGTTCTTC.

The CDR3 DNA reads TGTGCCAGCAGTGAGCGACTAGCGGGGGAACATGAGCAGTTCTTC. The encoded protein is CASSERLAGEHEQFF. The chain recombines TRBV12-3 or TRBV12-4 with TRBJ2-1, with TRBD2 matching over 12 bases. The J segment lost 8 bases and the V segment lost 5 bases, leaving 7 bases of the junction unmatched. The CDR3 extends over 15 amino acids.

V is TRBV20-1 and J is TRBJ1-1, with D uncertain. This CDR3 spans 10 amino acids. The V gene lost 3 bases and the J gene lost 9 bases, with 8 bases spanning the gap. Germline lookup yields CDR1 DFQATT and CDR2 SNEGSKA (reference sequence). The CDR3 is CSASHLKAFF. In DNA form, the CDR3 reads TGCAGTGCTAGCCATCTTAAAGCTTTCTTT.

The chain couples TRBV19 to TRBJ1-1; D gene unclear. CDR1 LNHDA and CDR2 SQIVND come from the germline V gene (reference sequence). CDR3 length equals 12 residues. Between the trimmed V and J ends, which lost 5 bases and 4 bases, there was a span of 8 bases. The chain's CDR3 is CASSPGLTEAFF. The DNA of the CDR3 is TGTGCCAGTAGTCCGGGCCTCACTGAAGCTTTCTTT.

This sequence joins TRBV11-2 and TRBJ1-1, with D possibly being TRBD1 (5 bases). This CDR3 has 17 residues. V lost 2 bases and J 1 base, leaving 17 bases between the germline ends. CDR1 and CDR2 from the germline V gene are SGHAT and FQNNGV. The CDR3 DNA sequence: TGTGCCAGCAGCTTATTCCACCTTCCGGGGCCGAACACTGAAGCTTTCTTT. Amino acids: CASSLFHLPGPNTEAFF.

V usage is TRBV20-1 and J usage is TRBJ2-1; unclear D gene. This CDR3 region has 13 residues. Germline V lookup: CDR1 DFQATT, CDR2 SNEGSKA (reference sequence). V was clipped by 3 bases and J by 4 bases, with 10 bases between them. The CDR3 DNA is TGCAGTGCTAGCCCCAAGGAGTACAATGAGCAGTTCTTC. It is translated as CSASPKEYNEQFF.

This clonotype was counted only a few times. CDR3 loop: CSATQGTGELFF. The CDR3 DNA follows: TGCAGTGCTACCCAGGGCACCGGGGAGCTGTTTTTT. The J gene is TRBJ2-2, the V gene TRBV20-1; tentative D call: TRBD1 (5 bases). This CDR3 is 12 amino acids long. Deletions cut 4 bases from V and 4 bases from J, with 7 bases between. The germline CDR1 and CDR2 sequences are DFQATT and SNEGSKA (reference sequence).

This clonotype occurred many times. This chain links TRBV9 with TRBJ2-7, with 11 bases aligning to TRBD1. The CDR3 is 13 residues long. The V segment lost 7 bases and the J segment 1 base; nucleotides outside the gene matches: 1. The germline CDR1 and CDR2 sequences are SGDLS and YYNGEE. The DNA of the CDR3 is TGTGCCAGCGGGACAGGGGGGTCCTACGAGCAGTACTTC. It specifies CASGTGGSYEQYF.

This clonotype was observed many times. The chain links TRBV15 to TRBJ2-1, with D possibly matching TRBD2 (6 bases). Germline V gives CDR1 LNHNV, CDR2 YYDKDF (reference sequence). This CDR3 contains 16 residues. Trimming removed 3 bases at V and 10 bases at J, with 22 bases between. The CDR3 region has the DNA TGTGCCACCAGCAGGGGGACCGGAGGGCCACAGGACGAGCAGTTCTTC. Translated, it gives CATSRGTGGPQDEQFF.

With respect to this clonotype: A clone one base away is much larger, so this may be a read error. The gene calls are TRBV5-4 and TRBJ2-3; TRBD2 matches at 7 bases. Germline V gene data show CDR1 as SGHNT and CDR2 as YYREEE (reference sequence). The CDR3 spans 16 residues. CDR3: CAGSLAPSGRTDTQYF. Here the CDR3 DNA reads TGTGCCGGCAGCTTGGCGCCTAGCGGCCGCACAGATACGCAGTATTTT.

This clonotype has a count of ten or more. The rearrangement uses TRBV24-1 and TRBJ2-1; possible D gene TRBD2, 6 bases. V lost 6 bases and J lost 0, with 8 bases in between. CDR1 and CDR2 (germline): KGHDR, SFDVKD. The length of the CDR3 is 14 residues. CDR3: CATSRRGSYNEQFF. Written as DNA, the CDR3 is TGTGCCACCAGTCGGCGGGGCTCCTACAATGAGCAGTTCTTC.

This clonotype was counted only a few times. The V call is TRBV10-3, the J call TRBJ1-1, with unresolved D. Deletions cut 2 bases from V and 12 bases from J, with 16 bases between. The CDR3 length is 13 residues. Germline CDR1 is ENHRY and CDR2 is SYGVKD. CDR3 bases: TGTGCCATCAGTGAGCCCGACGTAGCGGTCCCTTTCTTT. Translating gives CAISEPDVAVPFF.

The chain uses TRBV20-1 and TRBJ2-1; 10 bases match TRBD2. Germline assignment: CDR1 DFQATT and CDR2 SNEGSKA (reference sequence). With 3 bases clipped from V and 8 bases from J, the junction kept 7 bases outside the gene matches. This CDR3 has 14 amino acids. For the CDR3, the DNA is TGCAGTGCTAGTTCTAGCGGGAGAGAGGATGAGCAGTTCTTC. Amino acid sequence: CSASSSGREDEQFF.